This T cell receptor beta chain is from a study of cytomegalovirus exposure and HLA in healthy donors (dated by TCRdb to the late 2010s). Concerning the study at large: An earlier analysis of approximately 640 of the donors reported approximately 300 Gb of sequence data and 117 million unique TCR beta sequences from 150 million to 200 million T cells. The study aimed to test whether cataloging public T cell receptors could reveal signatures of past pathogen exposure. The number of donors typed differed by locus, with 629-630 for A, B, C, DRB1 and DQB1, roughly 520 for DQA1, 600 to 610 for DPA1, and under 490 for DPB1. On average, roughly 240,000 unique TCR beta nucleotide sequences were sequenced per donor among a few hundred genotyped donors of the cohort, with roughly 20% of those sequences being non-productive. In an earlier analysis of roughly 600 of the donors, high-throughput TCR beta sequencing was used to judge whether each TCR beta V gene segment behaved as functional or pseudogenic. An early release that covered about 600 HLA-typed donors contained around 330 gigabases of sequencing data and 85 million to 100 million unique TCR sequences. Both class I and class II loci were covered by HLA typing, at four-digit resolution. Along with the roughly 700-subject first cohort, a separate validation cohort of over a hundred different subjects was used. Among the roughly 380 genotyped donors, around 79% belonged to the genetic ancestry cluster associated with self-reported Caucasian donors. Donor age, sex, ethnicity and CMV serostatus were collected together with the repertoire data. Using immunosequencing, the study profiled T cell repertoires from around 670 subjects and related those repertoires to cytomegalovirus serostatus. High-throughput TCR immunosequencing, statistical association of individual TCRs with disease status, and machine learning were combined to predict cytomegalovirus infection status. Because of strong linkage in the cohort, 5 or 6 DR-DQ haplotypes were treated as single units for association and clustering. Genome-wide SNP genotypes for about 55% of the 666 donors were used in a later genetic analysis, which treated that subset as a discovery cohort. Every discovery cohort repertoire had been produced on one sequencing platform. Rather than drawing on any new phenotypic data, the later analysis identified candidate immune exposures from TCR beta sequences and the way those sequences occurred across donors. A later analysis re-analyzed previously published TCR beta repertoires from 666 donors and added high-resolution HLA genotyping to study TCR occurrence patterns.

What the authors observed across the whole study: Broadly in line with IMGT annotations, most TCR beta V segments showed up in productive rearrangements about 87% or about 30% of the time in an earlier analysis of a few hundred of the donors. When HLA alleles, especially DR and DQ, strongly co-occurred, TCR associations were difficult to assign to individual alleles. A later genetic analysis associated a missense DCLRE1C variant with V-gene and J-gene trimming of TCR beta chains, and an independent cohort replicated the association. Cytomegalovirus status was reported to be diagnosed by the classifier with high specificity and sensitivity in both the original and validation cohorts. A later analysis associated 16,951 TCR beta sequences with specific HLA alleles at a false discovery rate of 0.05. A later analysis found that TCR association rates varied across HLA loci, with DRB1 alleles showing the most associated TCRs and HLA-C alleles the fewest. Because counts were too low, 15 to 20 rarely observed V segments, including chromosome 9 orphons, were excluded from the earlier analysis of 587 of the donors. Linkage disequilibrium might explain the correlated functional status among segregating V segments, but an unknown experimental factor could not be ruled out. A cluster of highly shared sequence variants was judged likely to be a technical artifact of the sequencing pipeline. Some IMGT-functional V segments, including TRBV6-2 and TRBV6-3, could not be distinguished by the 87-base-pair reads and were therefore excluded. A later genetic analysis reported fewer N-insertions in productive TCRs among donors in an Asian-associated ancestry cluster than the approximately 670-donor mean. Compared with equally common non-associated chains, HLA-associated TCR beta chains in a later analysis were more clonally expanded and had lower generation probabilities. Most TCR sequences were seen in very few donors, while some public TCRs were found in many individuals. A later analysis found that most CMV-associated TCR beta chains appeared HLA-restricted, with HLA associations seemingly driven largely by CMV exposure. In the study, approximately 160 TCR beta chains were listed as associated with cytomegalovirus. The authors suggested that the approach could potentially be generalized to other disease states and immunological phenotypes. In vitro tests confirmed that a few of the cytomegalovirus-associated TCR beta chains recognize cytomegalovirus antigens. For the cohort, immune exposure information was limited to CMV serostatus. HLA typing was unavailable for some donors at each locus, so association tests used only the typed subset. This cohort had only TCR beta chains sequenced, and the lack of alpha or paired-chain data limited which features could be detected. Several of the top co-occurrence clusters appeared to be linked to parvovirus B19, influenza, CMV and Epstein-Barr virus, according to a later analysis. A further reported finding was that TCR beta sequences accurately predicted the HLA-A and HLA-B alleles for most subjects in the first cohort. Roughly uniform sequencing depth across donors was assumed in presence/absence analyses, although this assumption may not hold.

Library preparation was by the immunoSEQ multiplex PCR assay. A mixture of 60 forward primers for TCR Vbeta segments and 13 reverse primers for TCR Jbeta segments was used in the multiplex PCR. A multiplex PCR assay on genomic DNA amplified the CDR3 region of rearranged TCR beta genes. The amplified TCR beta libraries were sequenced on the Illumina HiSeq System as 87-base-pair reads. Per the original workflow: In a later analysis, 77 million or so unique TCR beta chains were counted across the 650 to 750 repertoires, and about 9.9 million of these chains were shared by at least two donors. A nearest-neighbor algorithm error-corrected the raw reads and collapsed the reads into unique sequences, merging closely related sequences to remove PCR and sequencing errors. V, D and J gene segments were assigned by aligning CDR3 sequences to IMGT reference sequences. For a sequence to be retained, a match of at least six nucleotides to both a V gene segment and a J gene segment was required. A rearrangement was called productive if the CDR3 had no stop codons and remained in frame with V and J, and every other rearrangement was called non-productive. Following IMGT convention, CDR3 was defined as the stretch from the second conserved V-encoded cysteine to the conserved J-encoded phenylalanine. In an earlier analysis of approximately 590 of the donors, sequences lacking an unambiguous match to a single V gene segment were excluded. An earlier analysis of 450 to 650 of the donors called V segments functional above 56.7% productive rearrangements and segregating when the between-donor standard deviation exceeded 5%. A statistical classification framework was developed to diagnose cytomegalovirus status using the catalog of TCR beta chain sequences. In a later analysis, TCR nucleotide sequences were compared against IMGT/GENE-DB human TR gene sequences so that V and J genes could be assigned. A later analysis assigned CDR3 sequences and most-parsimonious VDJ recombination scenarios with the TCRdist pipeline. A later analysis defined each TCR beta chain by its CDR3 amino acid sequence plus V-gene family, and excluded reads lacking a unique V-gene family. In a later analysis, around 650 highly shared, low-generation-probability nucleotide sequences were removed to address suspected cross-contamination and a sequencing artifact. In a later analysis, a clonal expansion index was calculated for each public chain from normalized within-repertoire ranks of inferred template counts. In a later analysis, generation probabilities were computed with a VDJ recombination model fitted to out-of-frame rearrangements, and the resulting probabilities were checked against IGoR. Hypergeometric tests were used in a later analysis to score TCR-TCR, TCR-HLA and TCR-CMV co-occurrence, with a repertoire-size bias correction applied to the TCR pairs. In a later analysis, false discovery rates were estimated by permuting HLA or CMV assignments 20 times. In a later analysis, co-occurring TCRs were grouped with DBSCAN, and TCRdist sequence similarity was added when clustering was performed within HLA-allele-positive subsets. Repertoires with fewer than 30,000 or more than 120,000 public chains, plus five repertoires with anomalous nucleotide sharing, were excluded from co-occurrence clustering. In its TCRdb copy, this immuneACCESS table keeps in-frame sequences only and misses some clones. Where compared with another copy, unresolved V genes explain less than half of these, and the others have no known cause. V and J calls and clone size are copied from that table; D and trimming were computed from the DNA. This sample lists fewer than 120,000 clones; approximately 86% were detected once. The leading ten clones occupy about 1.8% of the sample.

Trimming at the junction amounts to 5 bases on V and 3 bases on J, and the germline ends lie 14 bases apart. Inclusive of the bounding cysteine and phenylalanine, the CDR3 is 16 residues long. CDR3 DNA only is kept here, 48 bases in frame from base 1. CDR1 and CDR2 were assigned from the germline V gene as SGHTA and FQGNSA. As for this clone: Its target antigen remains unknown. One base away there is no much larger clone; base qualities are not given.

The cohort comprised around 700 healthy bone marrow donors. At the time of sampling, every cohort member was nominally healthy, though immune exposures that went unrecorded were likely present. The donor tested CMV seronegative, placing the donor among the approximately 360 seronegative members of the cohort. Every donor gave a peripheral blood sample, and the peripheral blood mononuclear cells from that sample were used for TCR beta sequencing. The Qiagen DNeasy Blood Extraction Kit was used to extract genomic DNA from the blood cell samples. The specimen sequenced was PBMCs. The TCR comes from a middle-aged man in good health and CMV-seronegative. Recombination linked TRBV7-2 to TRBJ1-6; no confident D gene assignment can be made. The CDR3 region: CASSPSPGYYNSPLHF. The DNA sequence is as follows: TGTGCCAGCAGCCCTAGCCCGGGGTACTATAATTCACCCCTCCACTTT. The CDR3, completed at both ends by the reference TRBV7-2 and TRBJ1-6 genes, gives the full variable domain GAGVSQSPSNKVTEKGKDVELRCDPISGHTALYWYRQSLGQGLEFLIYFQGNSAPDKSGLPSDRFSAERTGGSVSTLTIQRTQQEDSAVYLCASSPSPGYYNSPLHFGNGTRLTVT.